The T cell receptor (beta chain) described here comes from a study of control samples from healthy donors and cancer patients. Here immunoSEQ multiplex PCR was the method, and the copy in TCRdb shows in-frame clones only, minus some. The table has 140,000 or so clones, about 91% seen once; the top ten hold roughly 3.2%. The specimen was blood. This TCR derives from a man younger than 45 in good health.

CDR3 region: CASSRDSYEQYF. The CDR3 coding sequence is TGTGCCAGCAGTAGGGACTCCTACGAGCAGTACTTC. The chain joins TRBV6-5 to TRBJ2-7; D unclear. CDR1 is MNHEY, CDR2 SVGAGI, per germline. Trimming left V 5 bases short and J 0 bases short, with 5 bases between. CDR3 length: 12 amino acids.